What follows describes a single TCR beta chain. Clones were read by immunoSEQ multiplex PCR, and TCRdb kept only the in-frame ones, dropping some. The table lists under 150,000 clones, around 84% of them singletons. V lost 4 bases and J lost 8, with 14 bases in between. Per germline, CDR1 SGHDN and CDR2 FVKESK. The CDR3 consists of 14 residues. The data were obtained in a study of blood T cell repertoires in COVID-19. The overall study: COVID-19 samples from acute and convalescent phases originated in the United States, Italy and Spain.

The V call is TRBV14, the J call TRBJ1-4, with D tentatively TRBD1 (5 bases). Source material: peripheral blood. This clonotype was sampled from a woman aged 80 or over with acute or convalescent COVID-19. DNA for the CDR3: TGTGCCAGCAGCCCGGGACTGGGAGGGGAAAAACTGTTTTTT. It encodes CASSPGLGGEKLFF.